This is a list of T cell receptor beta chains from one sample in a study of shared clonotypes between healthy human individuals. Some clones are missing from TCRdb's copy, which holds only in-frame ones; the method was immunoSEQ multiplex PCR. The table includes some 510,000 clones, 79% detected once. Source material: PBMCs. The receptors come from a woman aged 40 to 50 in good health. Some clones in this sample may be carry-over from other donors' samples. Each CDR3 is given with its conserved first and last residue. D genes are given only for firm matches. Size is stated for part of the rows, as once, few or many counts, or as a class when the clone is expanded.

TRBV5-1	NA	TRBJ1-1	NA	CASSTGQRTEAFF	TGCGCCAGCAGCACGGGACAACGCACTGAAGCTTTCTTT
TRBV2	NA	TRBJ2-2	NA	CASSDQPTNTGELFF	TGTGCCAGCAGTGACCAGCCGACGAACACCGGGGAGCTGTTTTTT
TRBV9	few	TRBJ2-5	TRBD2	CASSGGLAVRETQYF	TGTGCCAGCAGCGGGGGACTAGCGGTCCGGGAGACCCAGTACTTC
TRBV18	NA	TRBJ1-6	NA	CASSPPSGAGNSPLHF	TGTGCCAGCTCACCACCGTCCGGGGCGGGGAATTCACCCCTCCACTTT
TRBV7-6	NA	TRBJ2-1	TRBD2	CASSLTSGRSYNEQFF	TGTGCCAGCAGCCTGACTAGCGGGAGGTCCTACAATGAGCAGTTCTTC
TRBV7-2	NA	TRBJ2-1	NA	CASSLAEREQFF	TGTGCCAGCAGCTTAGCGGAGCGGGAGCAGTTCTTC
TRBV29-1	few	TRBJ2-5	NA	CSVGYGGHQETQYF	TGCAGCGTTGGGTATGGCGGGCACCAAGAGACCCAGTACTTC
TRBV11-2	NA	TRBJ1-6	NA	CASSLTWGADSPLHF	TGTGCCAGCAGCCTCACGTGGGGCGCGGATTCACCCCTCCACTTT
TRBV28	NA	TRBJ2-3	TRBD2	CASSGSGRTTDTQYF	TGTGCCAGCAGTGGTAGCGGGAGGACCACAGATACGCAGTATTTT
TRBV4-1	few	TRBJ2-1	NA	CASSQDRGSYNEQFF	TGCGCCAGCAGCCAAGATCGGGGCTCCTACAATGAGCAGTTCTTC
TRBV4-2	NA	TRBJ1-1	NA	CASSQDHALRAFF	TGTGCCAGCAGCCAAGATCATGCCCTGCGGGCTTTCTTT
TRBV9	NA	TRBJ1-3	NA	CASSVDRVSGNTIYF	TGTGCCAGCAGCGTAGACAGGGTCTCTGGAAACACCATATATTTT
TRBV28	NA	TRBJ2-4	NA	CASSLAKNIQYF	TGTGCCAGCAGTCTAGCCAAAAACATTCAGTACTTC
TRBV7-3	NA	TRBJ2-2	NA	CASSLYGGTGELFF	TGTGCCAGCAGCTTATATGGAGGCACCGGGGAGCTGTTTTTT
TRBV7-3	once	TRBJ2-1	TRBD2	CASSERLAGVNEQFF	TGTGCCAGCAGCGAAAGACTAGCGGGAGTCAATGAGCAGTTCTTC
TRBV18	NA	TRBJ1-1	NA	CASSPVVQVGTEAFF	TGTGCCAGCTCACCTGTTGTCCAGGTGGGCACTGAAGCTTTCTTT
TRBV28	NA	TRBJ2-7	NA	CASSHSYEQYF	TGTGCCAGCAGCCATTCCTACGAGCAGTACTTC
TRBV19	NA	TRBJ1-4	NA	CASSSRGGDEKLFF	TGTGCCAGTAGTAGTCGGGGTGGGGATGAAAAACTGTTTTTT
TRBV18	NA	TRBJ1-1	NA	CASSPSYGKMAEAFF	TGTGCCAGCTCACCAAGTTACGGGAAGATGGCTGAAGCTTTCTTT
TRBV28	NA	TRBJ2-7	NA	CASSPPSRNYEQYF	TGTGCCAGCAGTCCCCCTTCAAGGAACTACGAGCAGTACTTC
TRBV5-4	NA	TRBJ2-7	NA	CASSLDAAGEQYF	TGTGCCAGCAGCTTGGACGCGGCCGGGGAGCAGTACTTC
TRBV11-2	NA	TRBJ2-5	NA	CASSQTSVGGETQYF	TGTGCCAGCAGCCAAACGTCGGTCGGGGGTGAGACCCAGTACTTC